This T cell receptor (beta chain) was sequenced during a study of cytomegalovirus exposure and HLA in healthy donors. Study observations and caveats: When analyzed later, a missense DCLRE1C variant was found to be linked to TCR beta V- and J-gene trimming. In vitro work confirmed that a few CMV-associated chains recognize CMV antigens. Donor immune exposure was known only as CMV serostatus. Analysis performed later found under 20,000 TCR beta sequences associated with HLA alleles at 0.05 false discovery rate.

Notes on this clone: Its matching antigen is unknown.

PCR involved 60 Vbeta and 13 Jbeta primers. Sequenced by immunoSEQ multiplex PCR; TCRdb stores in-frame clones only, minus some. The sample records about 170,000 clones, 85% being singletons. V lost 2 bases and J lost 4; bases outside the gene matches: 6. This CDR3 has 15 amino acids. Germline loops: CDR1 MDHEN, CDR2 SYDVKM. Sequenced input: PBMCs. The chain couples TRBV28 to TRBJ1-1; 8 nucleotides match TRBD1. This receptor was identified in a boy aged 2 to 10 in good health and CMV-seronegative. DNA of the CDR3: TGTGCCAGCAGTTTAGACAGGGGACTTAGCACTGAAGCTTTCTTT. Translating gives CASSLDRGLSTEAFF.